Shown below are 21 T cell receptor beta chains from a single sample sequenced in a study of ipilimumab plus nivolumab after autologous stem cell transplantation (dated by TCRdb to the early 2020s). Libraries were prepared through the immunoSEQ multiplex PCR assay. What TCRdb holds here is the immuneACCESS table cut down to in-frame rearrangements. Part of the clones is not present; checked against another copy, under half of the missing clones reflect an unresolved V gene, and the others are unexplained. This sample lists about 43,000 clones; nearly 90% were detected once. The ten largest make up nearly 0.9% of the sample. The sequencing used PBMCs, collected in a trial of ipilimumab plus nivolumab as post-transplant consolidation. The receptors were gathered from a male donor with multiple myeloma.

V is TRBV6-5 and J is TRBJ1-2; D unresolved. Trimming left V 2 bases short and J 2 bases short, with 6 bases between. This CDR3 has 13 amino acids. CDR1 is MNHEY and CDR2 is SVGAGI in the germline V gene. CDR3 nucleotide sequence: TGTGCCAGCAGTTACGAGGGAAACTATGGCTACACCTTC. It encodes CASSYEGNYGYTF.

The CDR3 bases are TGTGCCAGCAGCCCCCCCCTGTTTTTT. It is translated as CASSPPLFF. The chain links TRBV6-8 to TRBJ2-2, with D unresolved. V was trimmed by 6 bases and J by 14 bases, leaving 7 bases between them. CDR1 is MNHGY and CDR2 is SAAAGT in the germline V gene. The CDR3 extends over 9 amino acids.

The rearrangement joins TRBV19 to TRBJ1-2; a possible D gene is TRBD1 (5 bases). V dropped 8 bases and J dropped 1 base, with 11 bases sitting between them. This CDR3 is built from 13 residues. CDR1 is LNHDA and CDR2 is SQIVND in the germline V gene (reference sequence). The CDR3 DNA is TGTGCCAGTGGGGCCGGCAGTAACTATGGCTACACCTTC. This sequence encodes CASGAGSNYGYTF.

The chain employs TRBV7-2 and TRBJ2-5; D unresolved. The V gene lost 5 bases and the J gene lost 5 bases, with 12 bases spanning the gap. CDR3 length: 13 residues. CDR1 is SGHTA and CDR2 is FQGNSA in the germline V gene. The CDR3 coding sequence is TGTGCCAGCAGCAGGAGCCAACGGGAGACCCAGTACTTC. Translating it yields CASSRSQRETQYF.

This chain links TRBV6-1 with TRBJ2-5, with 8 bases fitting TRBD1. The ends lost 9 bases at V and 5 bases at J; junction bases unmatched: 8. The CDR3 runs 13 residues. Germline V gives CDR1 MNHNS, CDR2 SASEGT. CDR3 protein: CASSGQGVETQYF. In nucleotides, the CDR3 is TGTGCCAGTTCCGGACAGGGAGTTGAGACCCAGTACTTC.

This clone was detected only once. The chain uses TRBV6-5 and TRBJ2-7; D assignment may be TRBD1 or TRBD2 (5 bases each). The CDR3 covers 14 residues. Germline V gene data show CDR1 as MNHEY and CDR2 as SVGAGI. Trimming took off 2 bases at V and 3 bases at J, with 11 bases between the two ends. CDR3 amino acids: CASSYERDGYEQYF. CDR3 in DNA: TGTGCCAGCAGTTACGAACGGGACGGCTACGAGCAGTACTTC.

V and J are TRBV4-2 and TRBJ2-1; a possible D gene is TRBD2 (5 bases). Trimming took 5 bases from V and 5 from J, leaving 16 bases between them. CDR3 length: 15 amino acids. Per germline, CDR1 LGHNA and CDR2 YNFKEQ. CDR3 in amino acids: CASSLASTPDNEQFF. DNA for the CDR3: TGTGCCAGCAGCTTAGCGAGTACGCCGGACAATGAGCAGTTCTTC.

Worth noting for this clone: The same CDR3 arises from other DNA sequences in this sample as well. The chain recombines TRBV18 with TRBJ1-5, with D maybe TRBD1 (5 bases). CDR3 length: 17 residues. V gave up 2 bases and J gave up 0 bases, with 14 bases separating them. CDR1 KGHSH and CDR2 LQKENI come from the germline V gene. CDR3: CASSPAGGPYSNQPQHF. CDR3 nucleotides: TGTGCCAGCTCACCAGCGGGGGGACCTTATAGCAATCAGCCCCAGCATTTT.

The CDR3 protein is CASSYGQSSYEQYF. The CDR3, as DNA: TGTGCCAGCAGTTACGGACAGAGTTCCTACGAGCAGTACTTC. V gene TRBV6-6 combines with J gene TRBJ2-7, with D perhaps matching TRBD1 (6 bases). The V and J ends lost 2 bases and 1 base respectively, with 9 bases between them. The length of the CDR3 is 14 residues. Per germline, CDR1 MNHNY and CDR2 SVGAGI (reference sequence).

The chain links TRBV7-2 to TRBJ1-6; a possible D gene is TRBD1 (6 bases). Germline lookup yields CDR1 SGHTA and CDR2 FQGNSA. CDR3 size: 15 residues. V lost 4 bases and J lost 7, with 14 bases in between. CDR3 residues: CASSSPQGLNSPLHF. The CDR3 DNA reads as TGTGCCAGCAGCTCTCCCCAGGGGCTCAATTCACCCCTCCACTTT.

This sequence joins TRBV5-1 and TRBJ1-1; D uncertain. There are 14 residues in the CDR3. V was trimmed by 0 bases and J by 0 bases, leaving 6 bases between them. Germline V gene lookup returns CDR1 SGHRS and CDR2 YFSETQ. CDR3: CASSLDHMNTEAFF. DNA of the CDR3: TGCGCCAGCAGCTTGGATCATATGAACACTGAAGCTTTCTTT. Together with reference TRBV5-1 and TRBJ1-1, the CDR3 gives the full variable domain: KAGVTQTPRYLIKTRGQQVTLSCSPISGHRSVSWYQQTPGQGLQFLFEYFSETQRNKGNFPGRFSGRQFSNSRSEMNVSTLELGDSALYLCASSLDHMNTEAFFGQGTRLTVV.

The J gene is TRBJ1-2, the V gene TRBV6-5; 11 nucleotides align to TRBD1. This CDR3 has 15 amino acids. The J segment lost 3 bases and the V segment lost 6 bases, leaving 6 bases of the junction unmatched. From germline, CDR1 is MNHEY and CDR2 SVGAGI. In DNA form, the CDR3 reads TGTGCCAGCAGGCCCTTGGGACAGGGGGACTATGGCTACACCTTC. Protein sequence: CASRPLGQGDYGYTF.

CDR3 DNA sequence: TGTGCCAGCAGCCTTGCGTGGACCGGGGAGCTGTTTTTT. Protein sequence: CASSLAWTGELFF. V gene TRBV9 combines with J gene TRBJ2-2; D unclear. The ends were cut back, 4 bases at V and 5 bases at J, with 9 bases in the middle. The V gene's germline CDR1 is SGDLS and CDR2 YYNGEE. This CDR3 region has 13 residues.

The rearrangement joins TRBV30 to TRBJ1-5, with 7 bases matching TRBD1. Trimming took 0 bases from V and 7 from J; bases not matched to a gene: 3. From germline, CDR1 is GTSNPN and CDR2 SVGIG (reference sequence). This CDR3 region has 13 residues. CDR3 sequence reads: CAWSVTGEQPQHF. CDR3 DNA: TGTGCCTGGAGTGTAACAGGGGAACAGCCCCAGCATTTT.

The rearrangement links TRBV2 to TRBJ1-1, with D perhaps matching TRBD1 (5 bases). Trimming stripped 8 bases from V and 1 base from J, with 14 bases between. The CDR3 length is 14 residues. Germline loops: CDR1 SNHLY, CDR2 FYNNEI. The CDR3 nucleotides read TGTGCCAGCGGGGCGGGGCCACAGAACACTGAAGCTTTCTTT. Translating it yields CASGAGPQNTEAFF. The full variable domain, its missing parts supplied by reference TRBV2 and TRBJ1-1, is EPEVTQTPSHQVTQMGQEVILRCVPISNHLYFYWYRQILGQKVEFLVSFYNNEISEKSEIFDDQFSVERPDGSNFTLKIRSTKLEDSAMYFCASGAGPQNTEAFFGQGTRLTVV.

The V and J genes are TRBV2 and TRBJ2-1; D ambiguous. The CDR3 is made up of 13 amino acids. Germline assignment: CDR1 SNHLY and CDR2 FYNNEI. Trimming took off 8 bases at V and 9 bases at J, with 17 bases between the two ends. CDR3 sequence reads: CASGSYFRVEQFF. CDR3 coding DNA: TGTGCCAGCGGGTCTTATTTTCGGGTTGAGCAGTTCTTC.

The chain carries TRBV2 and TRBJ1-5, with TRBD1 as a possible D gene (6 bases). In germline, CDR1 is SNHLY, CDR2 FYNNEI. CDR3 length: 14 amino acids. The germline V and J ends were trimmed by 6 bases and 6 bases, with 15 bases remaining between them. The CDR3 DNA reads as TGTGCCAGCAGGGCAATGACAGGAGGTCAGCCCCAGCATTTT. Translated, it gives CASRAMTGGQPQHF.

The chain employs TRBV27 and TRBJ2-4, with D possibly called TRBD1 or TRBD2 (5 bases each). The CDR3 loop spans 17 amino acids. Looked up from germline, CDR1 is MNHEY and CDR2 is SMNVEV (reference sequence). Trimming pared 6 bases from V and 1 base from J, leaving 19 bases between. CDR3 in amino acids: CASSSGAGGFAKNIQYF. CDR3 coding DNA: TGTGCCAGCAGCTCCGGGGCCGGCGGCTTTGCCAAAAACATTCAGTACTTC.

The chain carries TRBV5-6 and TRBJ1-1; weak D call: TRBD1 (5 bases). This CDR3 is 16 amino acids long. In germline, CDR1 is SGHDT, CDR2 YYEEEE. Trimming pared 1 base from V and 4 bases from J, leaving 17 bases between. The CDR3 DNA reads as TGTGCCAGCAGCTTGAGCCCCGGGTGGGGGAGCACTGAAGCTTTCTTT. This codes for CASSLSPGWGSTEAFF.

This rearrangement joins TRBV7-6 to TRBJ2-7, with D perhaps given as TRBD1 or TRBD2 (5 bases each). In germline, CDR1 is SGHVS, CDR2 FNYEAQ. V shed 1 base and J shed 2 bases, with 9 bases lying between them. CDR3 length: 14 residues. The chain's CDR3 is CASSLGTGPYEQYF. CDR3 nucleotide sequence: TGTGCCAGCAGCTTAGGTACGGGGCCCTACGAGCAGTACTTC.

This chain connects TRBV5-1 to TRBJ2-2, with D possibly being TRBD1 (6 bases). With 3 bases removed from V and 0 bases from J, the gap between germline ends came to 12 bases. Germline loops: CDR1 SGHRS, CDR2 YFSETQ. This CDR3 is 16 amino acids long. As DNA, the CDR3 is TGCGCCAGCAGCTATTCGACAGGCACGAACACCGGGGAGCTGTTTTTT. This codes for CASSYSTGTNTGELFF.